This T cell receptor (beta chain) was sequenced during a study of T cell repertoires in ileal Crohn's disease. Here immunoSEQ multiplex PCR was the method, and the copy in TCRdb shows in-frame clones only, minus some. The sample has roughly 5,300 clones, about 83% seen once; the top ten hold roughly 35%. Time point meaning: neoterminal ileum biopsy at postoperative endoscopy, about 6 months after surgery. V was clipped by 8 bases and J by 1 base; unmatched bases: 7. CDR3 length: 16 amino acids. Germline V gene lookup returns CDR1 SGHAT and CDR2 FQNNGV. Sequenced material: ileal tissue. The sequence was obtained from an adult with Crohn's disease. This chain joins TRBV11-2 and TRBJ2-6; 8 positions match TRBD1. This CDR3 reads CASSRTGLSGANVLTF. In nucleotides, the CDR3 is TGTGCCAGCTCTAGGACAGGGCTTTCTGGGGCCAACGTCCTGACTTTC.